This note documents a single T cell receptor (beta chain) sequence. TCR beta chains were sequenced at survey level with immunoSEQ. TCRdb keeps only in-frame clones here, not all; method: immunoSEQ multiplex PCR. This table has about 68,000 clones, 80% to 95% appearing once. The CDR3 contains 16 residues. V gave up 0 bases and J gave up 0 bases; unmatched junction bases: 4. CDR1 LGHNA and CDR2 YSLEER come from the germline V gene. The receptor was isolated from a man aged 35-49 years with rheumatoid arthritis. Sequenced material: PBMCs. The chain links TRBV4-3 to TRBJ1-1; 7 positions agree with TRBD1. For the CDR3, the DNA is TGCGCCAGCAGCCAAGAGTTCGGGACAGTGAACACTGAAGCTTTCTTT. Translating gives CASSQEFGTVNTEAFF.